This T cell receptor beta chain was obtained from a study of CD8 T cells in Susac syndrome. Germline V gives CDR1 LNHDA, CDR2 SQIVND (reference sequence). The CDR3 has 13 residues. Trimming took off 5 bases at V and 3 bases at J, with 11 bases between the two ends. The authors reverse transcribed about 0.5 to 1 ug RNA with random hexamers. TCRdb independently ran MiXCR on the immunoSEQ multiplex PCR reads; one entry per CDR3 protein. Of approximately 190,000 distinct CDR3 sequences listed, 95% are singletons. Sequenced: CD8+ T cells from PBMCs. The rearrangement joins TRBV19 to TRBJ2-7; D is unclear. The TCR originated in a human donor with Susac syndrome. The CDR3 nucleotides are TGTGCCAGTAGTCCCAGCGCTAGCTACGAGCAGTACTTC. Translating it yields CASSPSASYEQYF.